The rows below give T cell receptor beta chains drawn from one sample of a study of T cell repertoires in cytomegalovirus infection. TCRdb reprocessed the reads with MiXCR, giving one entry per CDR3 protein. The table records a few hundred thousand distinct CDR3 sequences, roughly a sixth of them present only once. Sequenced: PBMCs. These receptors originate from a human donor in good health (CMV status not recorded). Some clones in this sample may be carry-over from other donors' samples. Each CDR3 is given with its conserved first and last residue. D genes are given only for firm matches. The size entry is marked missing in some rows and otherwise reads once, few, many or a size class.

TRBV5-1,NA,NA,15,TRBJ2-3,CASSIGSVSTDTQYF,TGCGCCAGCAGCATTGGGAGCGTCAGCACAGATACGCAGTATTTT
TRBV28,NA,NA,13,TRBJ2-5,CASSLSSVETQYF,TGTGCCAGCAGTTTGAGTAGCGTGGAGACCCAGTACTTC
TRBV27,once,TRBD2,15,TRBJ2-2,CASRFFGGATGELFF,TGTGCCAGCAGATTCTTCGGGGGGGCCACCGGGGAGCTGTTTTTT
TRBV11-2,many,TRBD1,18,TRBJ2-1,CASSSSTGTGTVMDEQFF,TGTGCCAGCAGCTCGTCAACCGGGACAGGGACCGTCATGGATGAGCAGTTCTTC
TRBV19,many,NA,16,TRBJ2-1,CASSPRRSRLENEQFF,TGTGCCAGTAGTCCCCGCAGGTCGAGACTAGAGAATGAGCAGTTCTTC
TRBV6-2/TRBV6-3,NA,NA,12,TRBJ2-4,CASTGYQNIQYF,TGTGCCAGCACCGGGTATCAAAACATTCAGTACTTC
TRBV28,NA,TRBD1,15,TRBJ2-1,CASSYQGVGYNEQFF,TGTGCCAGCAGTTACCAGGGGGTCGGCTACAATGAGCAGTTCTTC
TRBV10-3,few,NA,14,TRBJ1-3,CAIRADISGNTIYF,TGTGCCATCAGAGCGGACATCTCTGGAAACACCATATATTTT
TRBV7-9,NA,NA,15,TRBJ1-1,CASSPSGLTNTEAFF,TGTGCCAGCAGCCCATCGGGACTGACGAACACTGAAGCTTTCTTT
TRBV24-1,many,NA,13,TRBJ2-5,CATSDGPTETQYF,TGTGCCACCAGTGATGGTCCGACGGAGACCCAGTACTTC
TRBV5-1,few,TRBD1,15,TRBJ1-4,CASSSTGQGNEKLFF,TGCGCCAGCAGCTCCACGGGACAGGGTAATGAAAAACTGTTTTTT
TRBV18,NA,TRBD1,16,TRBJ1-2,CASSPVSVGQGYGYTF,TGTGCCAGCTCACCCGTGTCAGTAGGACAGGGGTATGGCTACACCTTC
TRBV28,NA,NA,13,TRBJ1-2,CASSLRGGYGYTF,TGTGCCAGCAGTTTAAGAGGGGGGTATGGCTACACCTTC
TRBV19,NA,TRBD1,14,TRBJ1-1,CASSIGTGTGRAFF,TGTGCCAGTAGTATAGGAACCGGGACAGGGAGGGCTTTCTTT
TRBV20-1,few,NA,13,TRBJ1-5,CSLIGAADQPQHF,TGCAGCCTGATAGGGGCTGCGGATCAGCCCCAGCATTTT
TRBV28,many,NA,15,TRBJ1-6,CASSLVSTGGSPLHF,TGTGCCAGCAGTTTGGTGTCAACTGGGGGTTCACCCCTCCACTTT
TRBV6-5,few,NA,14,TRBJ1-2,CASSRLQGSRGYTF,TGTGCCAGCAGTCGCCTACAGGGCTCTAGGGGCTACACCTTC
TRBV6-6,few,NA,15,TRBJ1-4,CASSSHQPGEEKLFF,TGTGCCAGCAGTTCGCACCAGCCTGGGGAGGAAAAACTGTTTTTT
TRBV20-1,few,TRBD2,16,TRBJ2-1,CSASLAGGVVRNEQFF,TGCAGTGCTAGTCTAGCGGGGGGGGTTGTAAGGAATGAGCAGTTCTTC
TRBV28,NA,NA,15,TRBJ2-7,CASSLGRLTFYEQYF,TGTGCCAGCAGTTTGGGAAGACTGACCTTCTACGAGCAGTACTTC
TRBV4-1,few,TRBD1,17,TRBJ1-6,CASSQEPGQGYNSPLHF,TGCGCCAGCAGCCAAGAACCGGGACAGGGGTATAATTCACCCCTCCACTTT
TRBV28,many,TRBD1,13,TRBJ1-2,CASSPGQGGGYTF,TGTGCCAGCAGCCCGGGACAGGGAGGGGGCTACACCTTC
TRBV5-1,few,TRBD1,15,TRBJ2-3,CASSPGQGETDTQYF,TGCGCCAGCAGCCCGGGACAGGGGGAGACAGATACGCAGTATTTT
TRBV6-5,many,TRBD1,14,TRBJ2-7,CASSGTVNPYEQYF,TGTGCCAGCAGCGGGACAGTCAATCCTTACGAGCAGTACTTC
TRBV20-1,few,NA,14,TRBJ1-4,CSARTDPTNEKLFF,TGCAGTGCTAGGACAGATCCAACTAATGAAAAACTGTTTTTT
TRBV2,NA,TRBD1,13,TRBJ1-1,CASSGGTGIEAFF,TGTGCCAGCAGCGGTGGGACAGGGATTGAAGCTTTCTTT
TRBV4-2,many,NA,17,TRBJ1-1,CASSLAPGGQILTEAFF,TGTGCCAGCAGCCTAGCCCCCGGTGGACAGATACTTACTGAAGCTTTCTTT
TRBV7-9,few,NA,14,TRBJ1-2,CASSPREAEYGYTF,TGTGCCAGCAGCCCCCGAGAGGCCGAATATGGCTACACCTTC
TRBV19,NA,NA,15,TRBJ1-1,CASSSPGRMNTEAFF,TGTGCCAGTAGTAGCCCGGGACGGATGAACACTGAAGCTTTCTTT
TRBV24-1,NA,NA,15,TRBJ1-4,CATSVQRPENEKLFF,TGTGCCACCAGCGTCCAGCGCCCCGAAAATGAAAAACTGTTTTTT